The rows below give T cell receptor beta chains drawn from one sample of a study of cytomegalovirus exposure and HLA in healthy donors. Repertoires were generated with immunoSEQ multiplex PCR, while TCRdb's copy carries only in-frame clones and drops some. In the table there are 180,000 or so clones, 75% of which are singletons. Sequenced: PBMCs. The receptors shown here come from a woman in her 40s in good health and CMV-seropositive. The CDR3 runs from the conserved cysteine through the conserved F or W. Each record gives: CDR3 DNA, CDR3 protein, V gene, D gene, CDR3 length, clone size, J gene. The D gene is left open where the match is weak. Not every row has a clone size; where given, it reads once, few, many or a size class.

cdr3_nt: TGTGCCAGCAGCTTAATGTTTGCGGAACACACAGATACGCAGTATTTT
cdr3_aa: CASSLMFAEHTDTQYF
v_call: TRBV7-2
d_call: -
cdr3_length: 16
clone_size: -
j_call: TRBJ2-3

cdr3_nt: TGCGCCAGCAGCACGCAGGGCTACGAGCAGTACTTC
cdr3_aa: CASSTQGYEQYF
v_call: TRBV5-1
d_call: -
cdr3_length: 12
clone_size: -
j_call: TRBJ2-7

cdr3_nt: TGCGCCAGCAGCGTGGACAGGGGTACTCAGCCCCAGCATTTT
cdr3_aa: CASSVDRGTQPQHF
v_call: TRBV5-1
d_call: TRBD1
cdr3_length: 14
clone_size: -
j_call: TRBJ1-5

cdr3_nt: TGCGCCAGCCTTCTAGGGACAGGGGGAAATTATGGCTACACCTTC
cdr3_aa: CASLLGTGGNYGYTF
v_call: TRBV10-2
d_call: TRBD1
cdr3_length: 15
clone_size: -
j_call: TRBJ1-2

cdr3_nt: TGTGCCAGCAGCTACGCGTACCAAGAGACCCAGTACTTC
cdr3_aa: CASSYAYQETQYF
v_call: TRBV7-3
d_call: -
cdr3_length: 13
clone_size: -
j_call: TRBJ2-5

cdr3_nt: TGTGCCAGCAGTCGGTCCGGTGGCAATCAGCCCCAGCATTTT
cdr3_aa: CASSRSGGNQPQHF
v_call: TRBV6-1
d_call: -
cdr3_length: 14
clone_size: -
j_call: TRBJ1-5

cdr3_nt: TGTGCCAGCAGTTCCCTCCAGGGCCTCAATCAGCCCCAGCATTTT
cdr3_aa: CASSSLQGLNQPQHF
v_call: TRBV27
d_call: -
cdr3_length: 15
clone_size: -
j_call: TRBJ1-5

cdr3_nt: TGCGCCAGCAGCTTCCCGAAGGGCCCCGGGACAGGGGACTTCTACGAGCAGTACTTC
cdr3_aa: CASSFPKGPGTGDFYEQYF
v_call: TRBV5-1
d_call: TRBD1
cdr3_length: 19
clone_size: -
j_call: TRBJ2-7

cdr3_nt: TGTGCCAGCAGTTACCAGCGGGGTCCGACAGATACGCAGTATTTT
cdr3_aa: CASSYQRGPTDTQYF
v_call: TRBV6-5
d_call: TRBD2
cdr3_length: 15
clone_size: -
j_call: TRBJ2-3

cdr3_nt: TGTGCCAGCAGTCCCGACAGGGGGCAAAGCAATCAGCCCCAGCATTTT
cdr3_aa: CASSPDRGQSNQPQHF
v_call: TRBV2
d_call: TRBD1
cdr3_length: 16
clone_size: -
j_call: TRBJ1-5

cdr3_nt: TGTGCCAGCAGTTTCAGAGGGAGCAATCAGCCCCAGCATTTT
cdr3_aa: CASSFRGSNQPQHF
v_call: TRBV27
d_call: -
cdr3_length: 14
clone_size: -
j_call: TRBJ1-5

cdr3_nt: TGTGCCAGCAGCCCGCACCACACGGGAGGGCCCGAGACCCAGTACTTC
cdr3_aa: CASSPHHTGGPETQYF
v_call: TRBV9
d_call: TRBD2
cdr3_length: 16
clone_size: few
j_call: TRBJ2-5

cdr3_nt: TGTGCCAGCAGCCGGGACAGGCAGGAAAAACTGTTTTTT
cdr3_aa: CASSRDRQEKLFF
v_call: TRBV6-1
d_call: TRBD1
cdr3_length: 13
clone_size: -
j_call: TRBJ1-4

cdr3_nt: TGTGCCAGTAGTATCCCTGGTATTACTAGCGGGACAGAGACCCAGTACTTC
cdr3_aa: CASSIPGITSGTETQYF
v_call: TRBV19
d_call: TRBD2
cdr3_length: 17
clone_size: -
j_call: TRBJ2-5

cdr3_nt: TGTGCCAGCAGCCCCCGTAGCGGGAATACAGATACGCAGTATTTT
cdr3_aa: CASSPRSGNTDTQYF
v_call: TRBV11-3
d_call: TRBD2
cdr3_length: 15
clone_size: -
j_call: TRBJ2-3

cdr3_nt: TGTGCCACCAGCAGAGTGATTGTTCAGGGTAACAATGAGCAGTTCTTC
cdr3_aa: CATSRVIVQGNNEQFF
v_call: TRBV15
d_call: -
cdr3_length: 16
clone_size: -
j_call: TRBJ2-1

cdr3_nt: TGCGCCAGCAGCCGATCTGCTTCATCGGAGGATACGCAGTATTTT
cdr3_aa: CASSRSASSEDTQYF
v_call: TRBV4-3
d_call: -
cdr3_length: 15
clone_size: -
j_call: TRBJ2-3

cdr3_nt: TGTGCCAGCAGACAAGCGGACCACGGGAGCAATGAGCAGTTCTTC
cdr3_aa: CASRQADHGSNEQFF
v_call: TRBV7-9
d_call: -
cdr3_length: 15
clone_size: -
j_call: TRBJ2-1

cdr3_nt: TGTGCCAGCAGCAGGTCAGGGGATTTTGGAGATACGCAGTATTTT
cdr3_aa: CASSRSGDFGDTQYF
v_call: TRBV5-5
d_call: -
cdr3_length: 15
clone_size: -
j_call: TRBJ2-3

cdr3_nt: TGTGCCAGCACCCGAGGGGGGACAGGGTACAATGAGCAGTTCTTC
cdr3_aa: CASTRGGTGYNEQFF
v_call: TRBV28
d_call: TRBD1
cdr3_length: 15
clone_size: -
j_call: TRBJ2-1

cdr3_nt: TGTGCCAGCAGCTCAACCAGCGGGAGGGACTACAATGAGCAGTTCTTC
cdr3_aa: CASSSTSGRDYNEQFF
v_call: TRBV7-9
d_call: TRBD2
cdr3_length: 16
clone_size: few
j_call: TRBJ2-1

cdr3_nt: TGTGCCAGCTCACCGTGGACAGGGACGTCCTACGAGCAGTACTTC
cdr3_aa: CASSPWTGTSYEQYF
v_call: TRBV18
d_call: TRBD1
cdr3_length: 15
clone_size: -
j_call: TRBJ2-7

cdr3_nt: TGTGCCAGCAGTTTAATAGCTCCTAGCGGGAACGACGAGCAGTACTTC
cdr3_aa: CASSLIAPSGNDEQYF
v_call: TRBV27
d_call: TRBD2
cdr3_length: 16
clone_size: -
j_call: TRBJ2-7

cdr3_nt: TGTGCCAGTAAAGGCAGGCCACGGGGAGATACGCAGTATTTT
cdr3_aa: CASKGRPRGDTQYF
v_call: TRBV19
d_call: -
cdr3_length: 14
clone_size: -
j_call: TRBJ2-3

cdr3_nt: TGCGCCAGCAGCTATAGTCCTACAGGGAACTATGGCTACACCTTC
cdr3_aa: CASSYSPTGNYGYTF
v_call: TRBV4-3
d_call: -
cdr3_length: 15
clone_size: -
j_call: TRBJ1-2

cdr3_nt: TGTGCCAGCAGTTTTCCAGCGGGAATGAACAATGAGCAGTTCTTC
cdr3_aa: CASSFPAGMNNEQFF
v_call: TRBV2
d_call: TRBD2
cdr3_length: 15
clone_size: -
j_call: TRBJ2-1

cdr3_nt: TGTGCCTGGAGCCGGGACAGGCTCTATGGCTACACCTTC
cdr3_aa: CAWSRDRLYGYTF
v_call: TRBV30
d_call: TRBD1
cdr3_length: 13
clone_size: -
j_call: TRBJ1-2

cdr3_nt: TGCAGCGTTGAAGCCCGGGTGAATGAGCAGTTCTTC
cdr3_aa: CSVEARVNEQFF
v_call: TRBV29-1
d_call: -
cdr3_length: 12
clone_size: -
j_call: TRBJ2-1

cdr3_nt: TGTGCCAGCAGTTTAGCCGGACAGGGAGGGGGCGAGGCTTTCTTT
cdr3_aa: CASSLAGQGGGEAFF
v_call: TRBV28
d_call: TRBD1
cdr3_length: 15
clone_size: -
j_call: TRBJ1-1

cdr3_nt: TGTGCCAGCAGCCAAGATGCGACTAGCGGGAGGTTAAGGCAGTTCTTC
cdr3_aa: CASSQDATSGRLRQFF
v_call: TRBV4-2
d_call: TRBD2
cdr3_length: 16
clone_size: -
j_call: TRBJ2-1

cdr3_nt: TGTGCCAGCAGTTTAAGAGGATTTGATCAGCCCCAGCATTTT
cdr3_aa: CASSLRGFDQPQHF
v_call: TRBV28
d_call: -
cdr3_length: 14
clone_size: -
j_call: TRBJ1-5

cdr3_nt: TGTGCCAGCAGTGCGCAGGGAACTAATGAAAAACTGTTTTTT
cdr3_aa: CASSAQGTNEKLFF
v_call: TRBV2
d_call: -
cdr3_length: 14
clone_size: -
j_call: TRBJ1-4

cdr3_nt: TGTGCCAGCAGTCCGGATGAGGGGGATCTCTCACCCCTCCACTTT
cdr3_aa: CASSPDEGDLSPLHF
v_call: TRBV6-5
d_call: -
cdr3_length: 15
clone_size: -
j_call: TRBJ1-6

cdr3_nt: TGTGCCAGCAGCCGCCGGGACAGGGGTACCGGGGAGCTGTTTTTT
cdr3_aa: CASSRRDRGTGELFF
v_call: TRBV7-2
d_call: TRBD1
cdr3_length: 15
clone_size: -
j_call: TRBJ2-2

cdr3_nt: TGTGCCAGCAGCTCCCGGAGTGGTAACATTCAGTACTTC
cdr3_aa: CASSSRSGNIQYF
v_call: TRBV7-2
d_call: -
cdr3_length: 13
clone_size: -
j_call: TRBJ2-4

cdr3_nt: TGTGCCAGCAGTTTATGGGACAGGGTGAATGAGCAGTTCTTC
cdr3_aa: CASSLWDRVNEQFF
v_call: TRBV28
d_call: TRBD1
cdr3_length: 14
clone_size: -
j_call: TRBJ2-1

cdr3_nt: TGTGCCAGCAGATTGACAGGTATCACTGAAGCTTTCTTT
cdr3_aa: CASRLTGITEAFF
v_call: TRBV6-1
d_call: -
cdr3_length: 13
clone_size: -
j_call: TRBJ1-1

cdr3_nt: TGCGCCAGCAGAACCGGGACAGGCATATCGGGGAGTGGTGGCTACACCTTC
cdr3_aa: CASRTGTGISGSGGYTF
v_call: TRBV5-1
d_call: TRBD1
cdr3_length: 17
clone_size: -
j_call: TRBJ1-2

cdr3_nt: TGTGCCAGTAAATTAGGGGGATATAGCAATCAGCCCCAGCATTTT
cdr3_aa: CASKLGGYSNQPQHF
v_call: TRBV19
d_call: -
cdr3_length: 15
clone_size: -
j_call: TRBJ1-5

cdr3_nt: TGTGCCAGCAGCGTATCGGGACAGGGATACGAAAAACTGTTTTTT
cdr3_aa: CASSVSGQGYEKLFF
v_call: TRBV9
d_call: TRBD1
cdr3_length: 15
clone_size: few
j_call: TRBJ1-4

cdr3_nt: TGCGCCAGCAGCCCTGGACAGAACACCGGGGAGCTGTTTTTT
cdr3_aa: CASSPGQNTGELFF
v_call: TRBV5-1
d_call: -
cdr3_length: 14
clone_size: -
j_call: TRBJ2-2

cdr3_nt: TGTGCCAGCAGTTTACAGCTAGCGGGTTTCAATGAGCAGTTCTTC
cdr3_aa: CASSLQLAGFNEQFF
v_call: TRBV27
d_call: TRBD2
cdr3_length: 15
clone_size: few
j_call: TRBJ2-1

cdr3_nt: TGTGCCAGCAGCTTTACAGGGTTCAACAATGAGCAGTTCTTC
cdr3_aa: CASSFTGFNNEQFF
v_call: TRBV7-3
d_call: -
cdr3_length: 14
clone_size: -
j_call: TRBJ2-1

cdr3_nt: TGTGCCAGCAGGCCCTCCGGAGGTAATTCACCCCTCCACTTT
cdr3_aa: CASRPSGGNSPLHF
v_call: TRBV9
d_call: -
cdr3_length: 14
clone_size: -
j_call: TRBJ1-6

cdr3_nt: TGCGCCAGCAGCTTGGCAGCTAGCGGGACCTACGAGCAGTACTTC
cdr3_aa: CASSLAASGTYEQYF
v_call: TRBV5-1
d_call: TRBD2
cdr3_length: 15
clone_size: -
j_call: TRBJ2-7

cdr3_nt: TGTGCCAGCTCCCCACAATTGGGCGCTGAGCAGTTCTTC
cdr3_aa: CASSPQLGAEQFF
v_call: TRBV18
d_call: -
cdr3_length: 13
clone_size: few
j_call: TRBJ2-1

cdr3_nt: TGCAGTGCTAGAGATCAGAATGAGCAGTTCTTC
cdr3_aa: CSARDQNEQFF
v_call: TRBV20-1
d_call: -
cdr3_length: 11
clone_size: once
j_call: TRBJ2-1

cdr3_nt: TGTGCCAGCAGCTTTGGGACAGAGGAGACCCAGTACTTC
cdr3_aa: CASSFGTEETQYF
v_call: TRBV7-3
d_call: TRBD1
cdr3_length: 13
clone_size: -
j_call: TRBJ2-5

cdr3_nt: TGTGCCAGTAGTATAGGACGGGGCTCCTACAATGAGCAGTTCTTC
cdr3_aa: CASSIGRGSYNEQFF
v_call: TRBV19
d_call: -
cdr3_length: 15
clone_size: -
j_call: TRBJ2-1

cdr3_nt: TGTGCCAGCAGTTTACCGGGACAAATCCTCTCTGGGGCCAACGTCCTGACTTTC
cdr3_aa: CASSLPGQILSGANVLTF
v_call: TRBV28
d_call: -
cdr3_length: 18
clone_size: -
j_call: TRBJ2-6

cdr3_nt: TGTGCCAGCAGCTTAGAAGCGGCGGTAGCCAGGGGCGTGGGGGAGCAGTTCTTC
cdr3_aa: CASSLEAAVARGVGEQFF
v_call: TRBV7-2
d_call: -
cdr3_length: 18
clone_size: -
j_call: TRBJ2-1

cdr3_nt: TGTGCCTGGAGTGTCCTAGCGGGAGGGGAGACCCAGTACTTC
cdr3_aa: CAWSVLAGGETQYF
v_call: TRBV30
d_call: TRBD2
cdr3_length: 14
clone_size: -
j_call: TRBJ2-5

cdr3_nt: TGTGCCAGCAGAGCGGACAGGGGGACCTACGAGCAGTACTTC
cdr3_aa: CASRADRGTYEQYF
v_call: TRBV6-5
d_call: TRBD1
cdr3_length: 14
clone_size: -
j_call: TRBJ2-7

cdr3_nt: TGTGCCAGCAGCTTAGTACTAGCGGGAGGGCGGGAGCAGTACTTC
cdr3_aa: CASSLVLAGGREQYF
v_call: TRBV7-2
d_call: TRBD2
cdr3_length: 15
clone_size: -
j_call: TRBJ2-7

cdr3_nt: TGTGCCAGCTACCCGGGACAGGGTAACTATGGCTACACCTTC
cdr3_aa: CASYPGQGNYGYTF
v_call: TRBV6-6
d_call: TRBD1
cdr3_length: 14
clone_size: once
j_call: TRBJ1-2

cdr3_nt: TGTGCCAGCAGCTTAGAGAACAGGGTTATTGGCACCGAGCAGTACTTC
cdr3_aa: CASSLENRVIGTEQYF
v_call: TRBV11-3
d_call: -
cdr3_length: 16
clone_size: -
j_call: TRBJ2-7

cdr3_nt: TGTGCCAGCAGCGTAGATGTAAAATCGAACACTGAAGCTTTCTTT
cdr3_aa: CASSVDVKSNTEAFF
v_call: TRBV9
d_call: -
cdr3_length: 15
clone_size: -
j_call: TRBJ1-1

cdr3_nt: TGTGCCAGCTCACCACCATTGAGATATGGCTACACCTTC
cdr3_aa: CASSPPLRYGYTF
v_call: TRBV18
d_call: -
cdr3_length: 13
clone_size: -
j_call: TRBJ1-2

cdr3_nt: TGCGCCAGCAGCCAAGATAATCGGGGTGTGCGCTACGAGCAGTACTTC
cdr3_aa: CASSQDNRGVRYEQYF
v_call: TRBV4-1
d_call: -
cdr3_length: 16
clone_size: -
j_call: TRBJ2-7

cdr3_nt: TGTGCCAGCTCTCCGGACAGGGGCAATCAGCCCCAGCATTTT
cdr3_aa: CASSPDRGNQPQHF
v_call: TRBV18
d_call: TRBD1
cdr3_length: 14
clone_size: -
j_call: TRBJ1-5